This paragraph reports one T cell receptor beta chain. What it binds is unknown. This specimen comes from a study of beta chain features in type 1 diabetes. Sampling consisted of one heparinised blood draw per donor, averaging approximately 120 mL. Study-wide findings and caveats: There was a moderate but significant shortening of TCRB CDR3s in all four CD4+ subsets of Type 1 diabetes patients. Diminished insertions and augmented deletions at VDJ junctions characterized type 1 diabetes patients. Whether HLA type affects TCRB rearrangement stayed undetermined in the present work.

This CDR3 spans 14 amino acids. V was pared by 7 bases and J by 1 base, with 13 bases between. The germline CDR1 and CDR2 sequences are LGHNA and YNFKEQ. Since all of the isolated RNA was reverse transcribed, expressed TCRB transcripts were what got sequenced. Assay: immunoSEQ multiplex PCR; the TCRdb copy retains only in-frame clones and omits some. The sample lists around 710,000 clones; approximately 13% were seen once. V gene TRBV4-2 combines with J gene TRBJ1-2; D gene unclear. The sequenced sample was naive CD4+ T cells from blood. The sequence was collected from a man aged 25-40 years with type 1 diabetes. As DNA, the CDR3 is TGTGCCAGCACCAGCCAACCGAGTAACTATGGCTACACCTTC. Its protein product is CASTSQPSNYGYTF.